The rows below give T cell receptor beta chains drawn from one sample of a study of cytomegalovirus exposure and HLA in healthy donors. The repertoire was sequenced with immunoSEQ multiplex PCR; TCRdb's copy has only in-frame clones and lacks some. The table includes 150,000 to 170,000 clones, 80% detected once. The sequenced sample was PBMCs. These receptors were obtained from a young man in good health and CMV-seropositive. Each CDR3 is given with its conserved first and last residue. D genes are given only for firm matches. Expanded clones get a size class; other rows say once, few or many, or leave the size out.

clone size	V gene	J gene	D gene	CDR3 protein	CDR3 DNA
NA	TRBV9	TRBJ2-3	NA	CASSGLPTDTQYF	TGTGCCAGCAGCGGGCTCCCCACAGATACGCAGTATTTT
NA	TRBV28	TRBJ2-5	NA	CASSLVGAKTQYF	TGTGCCAGCAGTTTAGTAGGGGCGAAGACCCAGTACTTC
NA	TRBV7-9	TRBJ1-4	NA	CASSLNPQQGRGEKLFF	TGTGCCAGCAGCCTCAACCCGCAACAGGGTAGAGGAGAAAAACTGTTTTTT
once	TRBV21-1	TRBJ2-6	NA	CASSKGGQGACGANVLTF	TGTGCCAGCAGCAAAGGGGGACAGGGGGCCTGTGGGGCCAACGTCCTGACTTTC
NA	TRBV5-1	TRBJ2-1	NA	CASSLVSKENEQFF	TGCGCCAGCAGCTTGGTTTCTAAGGAGAATGAGCAGTTCTTC
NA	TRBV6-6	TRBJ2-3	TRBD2	CASRSLAGDTDTQYF	TGTGCCAGCAGATCGCTAGCGGGAGACACAGATACGCAGTATTTT
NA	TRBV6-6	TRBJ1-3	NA	CASSFSTGRENTIYF	TGTGCCAGCAGCTTTTCGACAGGCAGGGAAAACACCATATATTTT
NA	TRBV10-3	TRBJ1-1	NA	CAGRKQGSTEAFF	TGTGCCGGGAGAAAGCAGGGGAGCACTGAAGCTTTCTTT
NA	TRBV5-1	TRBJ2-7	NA	CASSSGLAYEQYF	TGCGCCAGCAGCTCAGGACTTGCCTACGAGCAGTACTTC
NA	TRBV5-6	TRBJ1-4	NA	CASSLDREKLFF	TGTGCCAGCAGCTTGGACAGGGAAAAACTGTTTTTT
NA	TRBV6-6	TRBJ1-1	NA	CASTREGTEAFF	TGTGCCAGCACCAGGGAGGGCACTGAGGCTTTCTTT
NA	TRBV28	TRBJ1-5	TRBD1	CASGQGSQHF	TGTGCCAGCGGACAGGGGTCCCAGCATTTT
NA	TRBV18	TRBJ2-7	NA	CASSPMGGGPSYEQYF	TGTGCCAGCTCACCCATGGGGGGTGGTCCCTCCTACGAGCAGTACTTC
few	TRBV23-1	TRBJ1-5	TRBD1	CARDRQGIGKQGQPQHF	TGCGCCAGGGACAGACAGGGGATTGGGAAGCAAGGTCAGCCCCAGCATTTT
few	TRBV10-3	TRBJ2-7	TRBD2	CAIRTGGVYEQYF	TGTGCCATCCGAACCGGGGGGGTCTACGAGCAGTACTTC
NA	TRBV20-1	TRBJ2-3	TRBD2	CSAAGDDTQYF	TGCAGTGCAGCGGGAGACGATACGCAGTATTTT
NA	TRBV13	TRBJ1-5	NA	CASSLVSGRRDIGNQPQHF	TGTGCCAGCAGCTTAGTCAGCGGACGACGAGATATTGGCAATCAGCCCCAGCATTTT
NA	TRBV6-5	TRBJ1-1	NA	CASSYSSQGITEAFF	TGTGCCAGCAGTTACTCGTCGCAGGGTATCACTGAAGCTTTCTTT
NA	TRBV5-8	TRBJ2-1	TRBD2	CASRVSGRPYNEQFF	TGTGCCAGCAGGGTTAGCGGGAGGCCCTACAATGAGCAGTTCTTC
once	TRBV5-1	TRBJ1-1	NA	CASSSTGTRAEAFF	TGCGCCAGCAGCTCCACAGGAACTCGCGCTGAAGCTTTCTTT
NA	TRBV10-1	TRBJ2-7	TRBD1	CASSRDRGHEQYF	TGCGCCAGCAGCCGGGACAGGGGGCACGAGCAGTACTTC
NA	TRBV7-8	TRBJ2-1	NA	CASSLVGGATYNEQFF	TGTGCCAGCAGCTTAGTGGGGGGTGCTACCTACAATGAGCAGTTCTTC
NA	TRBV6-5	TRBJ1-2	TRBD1	CASSYPGQAGGYTF	TGTGCCAGCAGTTACCCGGGACAGGCGGGTGGCTACACCTTC
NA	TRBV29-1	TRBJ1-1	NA	CSVEDRRNTEAFF	TGCAGCGTTGAAGATCGCAGGAACACTGAAGCTTTCTTT
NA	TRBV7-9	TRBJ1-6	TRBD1	CASSKGTGENSPLHF	TGTGCCAGCAGCAAGGGGACAGGGGAAAATTCACCCCTCCACTTT
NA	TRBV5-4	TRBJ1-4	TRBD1	CASSLAGTGYEKLFF	TGTGCCAGCAGCTTGGCCGGGACAGGGTATGAAAAACTGTTTTTT
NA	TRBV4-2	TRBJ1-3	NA	CASSQEGGGTGNTIYF	TGTGCCAGCAGCCAAGAGGGGGGGGGCACTGGAAACACCATATATTTT
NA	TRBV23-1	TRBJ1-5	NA	CASSQSNPDNSGRRQPQHF	TGCGCCAGCAGTCAATCAAATCCTGATAATTCAGGGCGAAGACAGCCCCAGCATTTT
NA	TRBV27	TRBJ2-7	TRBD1	CASSPYDRVKHEQYF	TGTGCCAGCAGTCCTTATGACAGGGTGAAACACGAGCAGTACTTC
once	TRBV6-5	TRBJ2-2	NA	CASSYSGGELFF	TGTGCCAGCAGTTACTCCGGCGGGGAGCTGTTTTTT
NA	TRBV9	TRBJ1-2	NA	CASSADTEGYTF	TGTGCCAGCAGCGCGGACACGGAGGGCTACACCTTC
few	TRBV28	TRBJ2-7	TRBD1	CASSTFGQGEASYEQYF	TGTGCCAGCAGCACATTCGGACAGGGGGAAGCCTCCTACGAGCAGTACTTC
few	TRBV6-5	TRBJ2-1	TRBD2	CASLAGVEQFF	TGTGCCAGTTTGGCGGGAGTTGAGCAGTTCTTC
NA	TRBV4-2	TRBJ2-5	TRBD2	CASSNRLAGGPGETQYF	TGTGCCAGCAGCAATAGACTAGCGGGAGGGCCAGGAGAGACCCAGTACTTC
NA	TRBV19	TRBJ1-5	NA	CASSPVRGIDQPQHF	TGTGCCAGTAGTCCCGTGAGAGGGATTGATCAGCCCCAGCATTTT
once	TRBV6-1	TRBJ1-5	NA	CASSGGSQGRPQHF	TGTGCCAGCAGTGGAGGATCCCAGGGTCGGCCCCAGCATTTT
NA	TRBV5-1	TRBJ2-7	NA	CASSLYKGAGEQYF	TGCGCCAGCAGCTTGTATAAGGGCGCGGGGGAGCAGTACTTC
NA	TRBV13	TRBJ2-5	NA	CASSLRLEGETQYF	TGTGCCAGCAGCCTACGACTAGAAGGCGAGACCCAGTACTTC
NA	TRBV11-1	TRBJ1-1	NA	CASSLQATNTEAFF	TGTGCCAGCAGCTTACAGGCCACGAACACTGAAGCTTTCTTT
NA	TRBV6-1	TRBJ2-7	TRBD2	CASSEWGGRETYEQYF	TGTGCCAGCAGTGAATGGGGCGGGAGGGAAACCTACGAGCAGTACTTC
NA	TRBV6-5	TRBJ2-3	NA	CASRRPTPPTQYF	TGTGCCAGCAGACGTCCGACTCCTCCCACGCAGTATTTT
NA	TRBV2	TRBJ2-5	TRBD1	CASSKDRFEFVYF	TGTGCCAGCAGTAAGGACAGGTTCGAGTTTGTGTACTTC
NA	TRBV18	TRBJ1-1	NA	CASSPSLDTEAFF	TGTGCCAGCTCACCCTCACTCGACACTGAAGCTTTCTTT
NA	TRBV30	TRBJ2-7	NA	CAWSRGREQYF	TGTGCCTGGAGCCGAGGGAGGGAGCAGTACTTC
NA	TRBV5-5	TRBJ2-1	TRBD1	CASSWDRGDNEQFF	TGTGCCAGCAGCTGGGACAGGGGTGACAATGAGCAGTTCTTC
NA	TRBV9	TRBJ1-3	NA	CASSVVDTGNTIYF	TGTGCCAGCAGCGTAGTCGACACAGGAAACACCATATATTTT
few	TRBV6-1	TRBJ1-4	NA	CASSEGRGGEKLFF	TGTGCCAGCAGTGAAGGCAGGGGCGGCGAAAAACTGTTTTTT
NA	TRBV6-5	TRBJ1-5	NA	CASSYRAGRQPQHF	TGTGCCAGCAGTTACCGGGCAGGGCGCCAGCCCCAGCATTTT
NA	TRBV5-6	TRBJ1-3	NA	CASSAAGAGTIYF	TGTGCCAGCAGCGCGGCAGGGGCGGGCACCATATATTTT
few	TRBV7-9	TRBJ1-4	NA	CASSLGRTATNEKLFF	TGTGCCAGCAGCTTAGGAAGGACAGCAACTAATGAAAAACTGTTTTTT
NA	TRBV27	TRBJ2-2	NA	CASSLYPTGNTGELFF	TGTGCCAGCAGTTTATACCCGACAGGGAACACCGGGGAGCTGTTTTTT
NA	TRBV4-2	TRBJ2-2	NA	CASSPRTANTGELFF	TGTGCCAGCAGCCCTCGGACTGCGAACACCGGGGAGCTGTTTTTT
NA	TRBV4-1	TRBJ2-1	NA	CASSWGLAEHNEQFF	TGCGCCAGCAGCTGGGGGCTAGCGGAGCACAATGAGCAGTTCTTC
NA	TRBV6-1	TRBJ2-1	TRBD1	CASSDSPGTGLGNEQFF	TGTGCCAGCAGTGACAGTCCCGGGACAGGGTTAGGTAATGAGCAGTTCTTC
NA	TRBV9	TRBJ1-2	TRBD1	CASSVSGTGPGGYTF	TGTGCCAGCAGCGTATCAGGGACAGGGCCTGGTGGCTACACCTTC
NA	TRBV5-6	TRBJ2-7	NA	CASSPGQMQSYEQYF	TGTGCCAGCAGCCCCGGACAGATGCAGTCCTACGAGCAGTACTTC